This TCR beta chain was observed in a study of regulatory T cells in long-lasting Graves disease. Per the germline V gene, CDR1 is SQVTM and CDR2 is ANQGSEA. This CDR3 has 13 amino acids. The V and J ends lost 0 bases and 0 bases respectively, with 5 bases between them. Study-level findings and limits: With persistent disease, TRBV28, TRBJ1-2 and TRBJ2-5 were the favored segments.

Combining iRepertoire HTBI primers with Arm-PCR of CDR3 regions, the authors built TCR beta libraries. TCRdb analysed the multiplex PCR reads with MiXCR anew, one entry per CDR3 protein. The table includes approximately 350,000 distinct CDR3 sequences, roughly 25% detected once. This clonotype was seen at least ten times. Its specificity is not known. Time point denoted: persistent/refractory GD, antithyroid drugs over 5 years with positive TRAb. PBMCs provided the RNA from which the TCR library was made. As collected, the peripheral blood samples measured around 9 milliliters each and went into EDTA tubes.

J is TRBJ2-5 and V is TRBV29-1; D is unclear. The specimen comprised peripheral blood mononuclear cells (PBMCs), sampled when the disease was refractory, from a patient treated with antithyroid drugs. The sequence came from a woman in her 40s with Graves disease. The CDR3 loop is CSVEDLYQETQYF. The CDR3 region has the DNA TGCAGCGTTGAAGATCTATACCAAGAGACCCAGTACTTC.